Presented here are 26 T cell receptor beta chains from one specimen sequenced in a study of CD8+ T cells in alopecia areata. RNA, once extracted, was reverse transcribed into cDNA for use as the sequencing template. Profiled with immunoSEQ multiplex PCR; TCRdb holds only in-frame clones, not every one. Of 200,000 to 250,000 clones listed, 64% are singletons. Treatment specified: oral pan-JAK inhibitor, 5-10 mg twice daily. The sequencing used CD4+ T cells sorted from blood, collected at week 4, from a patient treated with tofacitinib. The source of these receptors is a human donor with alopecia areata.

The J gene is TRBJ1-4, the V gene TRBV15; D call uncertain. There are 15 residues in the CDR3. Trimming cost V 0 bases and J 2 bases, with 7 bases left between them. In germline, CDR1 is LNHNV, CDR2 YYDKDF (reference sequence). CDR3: CATSRDRATNEKLFF. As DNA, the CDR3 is TGTGCCACCAGCAGAGATCGGGCCACTAATGAAAAACTGTTTTTT.

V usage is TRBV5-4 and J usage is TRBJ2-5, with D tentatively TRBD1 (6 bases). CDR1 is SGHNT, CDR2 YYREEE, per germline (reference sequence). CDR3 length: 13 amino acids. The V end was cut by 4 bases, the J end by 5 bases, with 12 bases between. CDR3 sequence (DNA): TGTGCCAGCAGCGCGTACAGGGACGAGACCCAGTACTTC. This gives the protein CASSAYRDETQYF.

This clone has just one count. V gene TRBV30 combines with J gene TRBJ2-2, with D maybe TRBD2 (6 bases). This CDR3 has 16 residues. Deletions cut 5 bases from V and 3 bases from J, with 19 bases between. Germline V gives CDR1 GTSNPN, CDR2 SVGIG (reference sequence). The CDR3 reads CAWGGLAERYTGELFF. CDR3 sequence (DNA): TGTGCCTGGGGAGGGTTAGCGGAGAGGTACACCGGGGAGCTGTTTTTT.

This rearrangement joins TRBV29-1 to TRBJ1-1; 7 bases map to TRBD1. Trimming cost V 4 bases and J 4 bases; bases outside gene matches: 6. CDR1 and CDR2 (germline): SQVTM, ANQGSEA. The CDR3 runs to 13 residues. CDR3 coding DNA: TGCAGCGTTGCCCCGGGACAGCGCACTGAAGCTTTCTTT. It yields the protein CSVAPGQRTEAFF.

Written as DNA, the CDR3 is TGTGCCAGCAGACCGCTCTTGACTAGTTGGGCCCAGTACTTC. Its translation is CASRPLLTSWAQYF. This chain links TRBV27 with TRBJ2-5; tentative D call: TRBD2 (6 bases). The germline V gene has CDR1 MNHEY and CDR2 SMNVEV (reference sequence). V lost 6 bases to trimming and J lost 9 bases, with 20 bases between them. CDR3 length equals 14 residues.

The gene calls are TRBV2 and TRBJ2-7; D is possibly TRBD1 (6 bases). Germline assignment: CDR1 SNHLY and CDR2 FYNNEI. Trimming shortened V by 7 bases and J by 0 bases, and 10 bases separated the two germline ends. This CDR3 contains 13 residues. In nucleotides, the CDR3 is TGTGCCAGCAAGCGACAGGACTCCTACGAGCAGTACTTC. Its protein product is CASKRQDSYEQYF.

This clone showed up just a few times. The CDR3 nucleotides are TGTGCCAGCAGCGACCTCCGACAGGGGCGAGGATATGGCTACACCTTC. It translates to CASSDLRQGRGYGYTF. The rearrangement links TRBV5-6 to TRBJ1-2; 8 positions match TRBD1. From germline, CDR1 is SGHDT and CDR2 YYEEEE. The CDR3 runs to 16 residues. After removal of 4 bases from V and 5 bases from J, the junction contained 13 bases not matched to a gene.

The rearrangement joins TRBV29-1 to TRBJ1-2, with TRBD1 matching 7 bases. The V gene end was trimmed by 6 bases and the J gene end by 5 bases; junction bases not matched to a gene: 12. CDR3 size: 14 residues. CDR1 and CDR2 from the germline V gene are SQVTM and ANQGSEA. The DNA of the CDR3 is TGCAGCGTAGCGCCCCGGACAGGAGTTTATGGCTACACCTTC. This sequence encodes CSVAPRTGVYGYTF.

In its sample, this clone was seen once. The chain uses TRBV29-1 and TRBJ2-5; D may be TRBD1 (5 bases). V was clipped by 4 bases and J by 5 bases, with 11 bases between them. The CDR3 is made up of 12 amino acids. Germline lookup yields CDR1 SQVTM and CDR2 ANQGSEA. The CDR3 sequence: CSVGFSGETQYF. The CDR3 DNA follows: TGCAGCGTTGGTTTCTCAGGGGAGACCCAGTACTTC.

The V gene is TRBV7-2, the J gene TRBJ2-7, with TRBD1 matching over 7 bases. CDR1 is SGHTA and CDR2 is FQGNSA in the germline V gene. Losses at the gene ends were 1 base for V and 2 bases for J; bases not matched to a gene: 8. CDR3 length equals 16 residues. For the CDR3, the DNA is TGTGCCAGCAGCTTAGGGTCCACAGGGGCGACCTACGAGCAGTACTTC. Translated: CASSLGSTGATYEQYF.

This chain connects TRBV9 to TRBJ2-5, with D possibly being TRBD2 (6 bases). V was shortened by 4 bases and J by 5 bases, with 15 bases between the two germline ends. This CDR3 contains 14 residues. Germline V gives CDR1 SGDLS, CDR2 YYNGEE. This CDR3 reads CASSLRGGWETQYF. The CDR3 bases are TGTGCCAGCAGCCTTAGGGGAGGTTGGGAGACCCAGTACTTC.

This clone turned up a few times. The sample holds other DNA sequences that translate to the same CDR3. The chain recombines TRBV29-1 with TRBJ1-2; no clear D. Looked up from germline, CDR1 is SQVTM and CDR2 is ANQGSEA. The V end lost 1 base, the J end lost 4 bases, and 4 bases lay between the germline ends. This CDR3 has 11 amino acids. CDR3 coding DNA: TGCAGCGTTGAAGGTTTCTATGGCTACACCTTC. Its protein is CSVEGFYGYTF.

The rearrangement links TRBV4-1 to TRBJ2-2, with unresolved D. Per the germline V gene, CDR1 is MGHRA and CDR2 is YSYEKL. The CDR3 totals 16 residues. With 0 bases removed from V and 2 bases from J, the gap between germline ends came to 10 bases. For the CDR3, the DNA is TGCGCCAGCAGCCAAGATGGAAGGAGAAACACCGGGGAGCTGTTTTTT. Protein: CASSQDGRRNTGELFF.

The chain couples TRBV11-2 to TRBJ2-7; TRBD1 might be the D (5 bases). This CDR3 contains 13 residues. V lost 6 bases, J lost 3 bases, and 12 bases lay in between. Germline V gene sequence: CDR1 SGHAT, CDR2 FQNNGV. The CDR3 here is CASSMWGSYEQYF. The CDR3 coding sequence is TGTGCCAGCAGTATGTGGGGCAGCTACGAGCAGTACTTC.

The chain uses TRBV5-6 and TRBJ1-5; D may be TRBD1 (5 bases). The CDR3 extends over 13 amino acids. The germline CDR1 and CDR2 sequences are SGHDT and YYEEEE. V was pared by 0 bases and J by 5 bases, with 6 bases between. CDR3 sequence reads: CASSLVGDQPQHF. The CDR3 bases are TGTGCCAGCAGCTTGGTGGGGGATCAGCCCCAGCATTTT.

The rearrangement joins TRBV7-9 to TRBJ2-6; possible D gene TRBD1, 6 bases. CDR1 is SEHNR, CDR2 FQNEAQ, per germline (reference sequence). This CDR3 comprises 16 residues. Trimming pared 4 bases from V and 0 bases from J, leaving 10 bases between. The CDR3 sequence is CASSSGQRSGANVLTF. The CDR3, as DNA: TGTGCCAGCAGCTCAGGACAGCGCTCTGGGGCCAACGTCCTGACTTTC.

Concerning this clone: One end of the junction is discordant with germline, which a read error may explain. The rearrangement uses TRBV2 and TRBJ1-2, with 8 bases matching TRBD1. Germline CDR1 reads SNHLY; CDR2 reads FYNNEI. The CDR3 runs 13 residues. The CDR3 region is CASSVTQGALPLF. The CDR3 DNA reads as TGTGCCAGCAGTGTTACCCAGGGGGCCCTTCCCCTCTTC.

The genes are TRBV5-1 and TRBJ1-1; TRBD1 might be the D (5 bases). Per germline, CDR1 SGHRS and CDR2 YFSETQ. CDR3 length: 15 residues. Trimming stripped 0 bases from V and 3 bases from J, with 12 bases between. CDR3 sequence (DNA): TGCGCCAGCAGCTTGGATACAGGAGATTACACTGAAGCTTTCTTT. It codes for CASSLDTGDYTEAFF.

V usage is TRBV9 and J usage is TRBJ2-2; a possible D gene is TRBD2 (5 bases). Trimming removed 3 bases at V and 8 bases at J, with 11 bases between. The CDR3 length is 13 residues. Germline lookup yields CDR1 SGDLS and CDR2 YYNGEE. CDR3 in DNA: TGTGCCAGCAGCGCCGAGGGATTAGGGGAGCTGTTTTTT. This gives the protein CASSAEGLGELFF.

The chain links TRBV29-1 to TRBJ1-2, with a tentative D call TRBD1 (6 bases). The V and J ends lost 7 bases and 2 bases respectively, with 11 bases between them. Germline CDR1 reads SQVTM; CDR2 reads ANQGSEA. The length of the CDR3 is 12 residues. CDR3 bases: TGCAGCGCCTCCAGGGGAAACTATGGCTACACCTTC. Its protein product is CSASRGNYGYTF.

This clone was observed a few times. The CDR3: CAWSAVAGNEQFF. The CDR3 nucleotides read TGTGCCTGGAGTGCGGTAGCGGGCAATGAGCAGTTCTTC. The genes are TRBV30 and TRBJ2-1, with 7 bases matching TRBD2. CDR1 is GTSNPN and CDR2 is SVGIG in the germline V gene (reference sequence). The CDR3 extends over 13 amino acids. V dropped 1 base and J dropped 6; count of bases not matched to a gene: 3.

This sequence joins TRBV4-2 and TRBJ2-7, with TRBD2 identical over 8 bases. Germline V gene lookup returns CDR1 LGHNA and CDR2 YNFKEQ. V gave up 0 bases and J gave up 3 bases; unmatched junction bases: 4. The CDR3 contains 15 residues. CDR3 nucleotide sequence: TGTGCCAGCAGCCAAGAATTAGCGGGAAACTACGAGCAGTACTTC. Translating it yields CASSQELAGNYEQYF.

The CDR3 DNA is TGTGCCAGCAGTTTATTGGGGAGGACGGGCTACACCTTC. This encodes CASSLLGRTGYTF. V is TRBV27 and J is TRBJ1-2; D not resolved. The CDR3 covers 13 residues. Germline CDR1 is MNHEY and CDR2 is SMNVEV (reference sequence). V was trimmed by 1 base and J by 8 bases, leaving 11 bases between them.

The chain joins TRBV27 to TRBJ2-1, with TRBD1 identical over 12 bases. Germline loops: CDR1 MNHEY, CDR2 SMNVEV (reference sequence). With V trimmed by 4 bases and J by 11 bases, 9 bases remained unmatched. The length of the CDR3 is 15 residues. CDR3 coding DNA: TGTGCCAGCAGTTCACCGGGACAGGGGGCTACCAAGCAGTTCTTC. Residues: CASSSPGQGATKQFF.

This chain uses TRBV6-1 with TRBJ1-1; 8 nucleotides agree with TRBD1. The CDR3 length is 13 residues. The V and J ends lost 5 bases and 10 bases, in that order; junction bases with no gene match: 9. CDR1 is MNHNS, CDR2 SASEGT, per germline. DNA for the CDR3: TGTGCCAGCAGTACACGGACAGGGATGACAGCTTTCTTT. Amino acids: CASSTRTGMTAFF.

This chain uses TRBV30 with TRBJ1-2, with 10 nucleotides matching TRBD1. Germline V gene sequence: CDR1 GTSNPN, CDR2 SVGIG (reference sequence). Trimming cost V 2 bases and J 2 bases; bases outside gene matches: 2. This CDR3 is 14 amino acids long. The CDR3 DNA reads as TGTGCCTGGAGTATGGACAGGGGGAACTATGGCTACACCTTC. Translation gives CAWSMDRGNYGYTF.